The clone carrying this TCR beta chain occurred many times. Antigen: not known. The CDR3 extends over 16 amino acids. V gave up 1 base and J gave up 3 bases, with 16 bases separating them. CDR1 and CDR2 (germline): SEHNR, FQNEAQ (reference sequence). Production of TCR cDNA was by 5'RACE template switching, which also added a universal primer site and UMIs. Via MiXCR, TCRdb re-called the 5' RACE reads, giving one row per CDR3 protein. The sample contains about 360,000 distinct CDR3 sequences, around 6.5% of which appear only once. The record originates from a study of T cells after yellow fever vaccination. Study observations and caveats: The presence of abundant clonotypes contaminating from the bulk population was possible in FACS-sorted repertoires.

The rearrangement links TRBV7-9 to TRBJ2-7; D uncertain. Sample: PBMCs, taken 5 days after the yellow fever booster vaccination. The receptor's source is a man aged 25-40 years who received the YFV17D yellow fever vaccine. Here the CDR3 DNA reads TGTGCCAGCAGCTTAGGAGAAACATTCCGAGGCTACGAGCAGTACTTC. This sequence encodes CASSLGETFRGYEQYF.